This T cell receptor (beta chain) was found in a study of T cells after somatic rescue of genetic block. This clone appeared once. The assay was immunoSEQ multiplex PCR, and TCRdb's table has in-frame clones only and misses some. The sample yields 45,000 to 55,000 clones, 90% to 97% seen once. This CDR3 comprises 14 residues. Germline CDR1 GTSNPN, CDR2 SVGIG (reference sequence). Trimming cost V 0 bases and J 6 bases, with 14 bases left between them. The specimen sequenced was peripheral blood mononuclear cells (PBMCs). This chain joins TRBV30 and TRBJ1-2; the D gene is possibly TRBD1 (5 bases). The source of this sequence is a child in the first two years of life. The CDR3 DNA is TGTGCCTGGAGTGTCAGTCGGGGGATTGATGGCTACACCTTC. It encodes CAWSVSRGIDGYTF.